This T cell receptor beta chain comes out of a study of shared clonotypes between healthy human individuals (dated by TCRdb to about 2020). Turning to the overall study: Three men and two women, aged 18 to 49 years, made up the cohort. For each donor, CD4 naive and CD4 memory were each run on three plates, CD8 naive on two plates, and CD8 memory on one plate. To estimate repertoire size and how much clonotype sharing occurs between individuals, the study deeply sequenced the blood TCR repertoires of about 5 healthy adults. Libraries were prepared and TCR repertoires were sequenced by different laboratories using diverse techniques, in order to increase sequencing depth and limit assay-specific biases. Per donor, leukapheresis produced somewhere between about 0.9 and 9.5 billion PBMCs.

From cysteine to phenylalanine, the CDR3 is 14 amino acids long. CDR3 DNA only is kept here, 42 bases in frame from base 1. According to the germline V gene, CDR1 reads SNHLY and CDR2 reads FYNNEI. V and J lose 5 bases and 3 bases, and a span of 10 bases separates them. The donors were healthy, HIV-negative adults with no recently reported acute infections or vaccinations. Every donor was a Caucasian adult residing in Nashville, Tennessee, USA. Magnetic negative selection was used to enrich CD4+ T cells, after which naive cells were positively selected on CD45RA and the negative fraction became the memory subset. After blood collection by leukapheresis, PBMCs were isolated using Ficoll-Histopaque density gradient centrifugation and then cryopreserved in the vapor phase of liquid nitrogen. Purity and quantity of every magnetically sorted T cell population were checked by analytical flow cytometry. Each sorted fraction had its genomic DNA isolated and then quantified by UV absorbance on a Nanodrop 2000c.

Using the deep immunoSEQ assay, TCR CDR3 regions were amplified from genomic DNA by multiplex PCR. Genomic DNA extracted from each cell subset was distributed evenly over all wells of several immunoSEQ 96-well plates, and each plate served as one replicate. For sorted subsets, around 200 ng genomic DNA, equal to 25,000 to 35,000 T cell genomes, was loaded into each replicate PCR. Purified libraries were quantified with a Qubit 3.0 fluorometer, sized on a Bioanalyzer 2100, and re-quantified with the KAPA Library Quantification kit. Every immunoSEQ 96-well plate was sequenced on a separate single-read 150-cycle Illumina NextSeq 550 flow cell. On the authors' methods: The immunoSEQ output contained only junctional sequences without quality scores, so filtering could not match that applied to full-length reads. Sequences were annotated with PyIR, a Python wrapper for IgBLAST v1.9, using IMGT germline references to assign V/J genes and CDR3. Reads were removed for weak V/J assignments (E-value above 1e-6), missing CDR3, stop codons, out-of-frame junctions, or ambiguous translated residues. A V3J clonotype was defined by an identical inferred V gene, J gene, and CDR3 amino acid sequence. Percentage overlap between repertoires was computed as shared unique clonotypes divided by the size of the smaller repertoire. RTK rarefaction, the Chao1 estimator, and Recon v2.1 estimates of unobserved clonotypes were used to assess repertoire richness. For all TCRbeta clonotypes obtained by the gDNA method from a handful of donors, generation probabilities were computed with OLGA. TCRdb holds this immuneACCESS table with in-frame rearrangements only. Some clones are missing; in checked studies, unresolved V genes explain under half, and the rest has no known cause. V, J and clone size are those of that table, while D and trimming were read from the DNA. The sample records about 680,000 clones, under 80% of which are singletons. The ten top clones hold more than 1.5% of the sample.

Beyond this particular receptor, the publication reports: Clonotypes shared by all four sorted-subset donors showed higher generation probabilities than non-shared clonotypes. Rarefaction of sorted-subset datasets indicated incomplete sequencing despite the large sequencing depth. Sharing across a few donors was observed for 4.5% to 6.5% of naive CD4, under 4% of naive CD8, 2% to 2.5% of memory CD4, and less than 0.45% of memory CD8 clonotypes. The small number of donors limited the genetic and exposure-history diversity represented. Sampling was limited to blood, and TCR repertoires in tissue likely differ from TCR repertoires in blood. Based on pairwise subsampling, the degree of clonotype sharing among donors was expected to be affected by sequencing depth. Naive subsets generally had larger estimated clonotype richness than memory subsets.

Concerning this clone: The specificity of this receptor is unknown. No base qualities exist here, and no much larger clone lies one base off it.

Sequenced sample: memory CD4+ T cells sorted from blood. Interpreted using the paper, the cell subset or site label stands for: CD45RA-negative fraction. The sequence derives from a woman aged 25-40 years in good health. The chain couples TRBV2 to TRBJ2-2; possibly the D gene is TRBD1, per 6 matching bases. The DNA sequence is given as TGTGCCAGCAGTTCGACAGGACACACCGGGGAGCTGTTTTTT. Translated, it reads CASSSTGHTGELFF.